This entry is about one TCR beta chain. The antigen remains undetermined. Germline V gene sequence: CDR1 GTSNPN, CDR2 SVGIG (reference sequence). Trimming took 0 bases from V and 0 from J, leaving 12 bases between them. The CDR3 is 17 residues long. The authors ran the assay at deep level. Genomic DNA belonging to each subset was distributed in equal measure over several immunoSEQ plates. Repertoires were generated with immunoSEQ multiplex PCR, while TCRdb's copy carries only in-frame clones and drops some. The sample contains 850,000 to 1,200,000 clones, about 75% of which appear only once. These data originate in a study of shared clonotypes between healthy human individuals. Findings and limits, study-wide: Only blood was sampled, and tissue TCR repertoires likely differ from blood ones. Incomplete sequencing of sorted subsets was indicated by rarefaction despite large depth.

The TCR was taken from a man between 18 and 29 years old in good health. The gene calls are TRBV30 and TRBJ1-6, with D uncertain. Sequenced sample: memory CD4+ T cells sorted from blood. The sample's subset: CD45RA-negative fraction. The chain's CDR3 is CAWSVKQTSSYNSPLHF. The CDR3 DNA follows: TGTGCCTGGAGTGTAAAACAGACTAGCTCCTATAATTCACCCCTCCACTTT.